These 29 T cell receptor beta chains were all obtained from the same sample, sequenced in a study of T cell repertoires in cytomegalovirus infection. TCRdb fed the reads into MiXCR, producing one record per CDR3 protein. The table has 250,000 or so distinct CDR3 sequences, about a sixth seen once. Sequencing used CD8+ T cells from PBMCs. Receptors were obtained from a human donor in good health (CMV status not recorded). Some clones in this sample may be carry-over from other donors' samples.

The chain joins TRBV19 to TRBJ2-5; 7 nucleotides align to TRBD2. The V and J ends lost 6 bases and 5 bases, in that order; junction bases with no gene match: 9. CDR3 length: 14 residues. Germline V gene data show CDR1 as LNHDA and CDR2 as SQIVND (reference sequence). DNA of the CDR3: TGTGCCAGTAGGCCCGGGGGGTTTCAGGAGACCCAGTACTTC. Encoded protein: CASRPGGFQETQYF.

V gene TRBV5-1 combines with J gene TRBJ2-3; a weak D match, TRBD2 (6 bases). Trimming took 3 bases from V and 6 from J, leaving 11 bases between them. The V gene's germline CDR1 is SGHRS and CDR2 YFSETQ. The CDR3 contains 13 residues. CDR3 residues: CASSSPSGDTQYF. In DNA form, the CDR3 reads TGCGCCAGCAGCTCCCCGAGCGGGGATACGCAGTATTTT.

A few counts support this clonotype. The V gene is TRBV29-1, the J gene TRBJ2-5, with TRBD1 matching 7 bases. CDR3 length: 15 residues. CDR1 and CDR2 (germline): SQVTM, ANQGSEA. With V trimmed by 0 bases and J by 1 base, 5 bases remained unmatched. The CDR3 spells CSVEDLRQGQETQYF. In DNA form, the CDR3 reads TGCAGCGTTGAAGATTTGAGACAGGGCCAAGAGACCCAGTACTTC.

This chain connects TRBV29-1 to TRBJ1-5; 9 nucleotides agree with TRBD1. Losses at the gene ends were 5 bases for V and 6 bases for J; bases not matched to a gene: 5. CDR3 size: 13 residues. Germline V lookup: CDR1 SQVTM, CDR2 ANQGSEA. CDR3 DNA sequence: TGCAGCGTTTGGGACAGGGAAGGTCAGCCCCAGCATTTT. As protein: CSVWDREGQPQHF.

The chain has TRBV5-1 and TRBJ2-7; D ambiguous. This CDR3 contains 14 residues. Germline V gene sequence: CDR1 SGHRS, CDR2 YFSETQ. With 4 bases removed from V and 0 bases from J, the gap between germline ends came to 11 bases. CDR3 sequence: CASSPGLPSYEQYF. CDR3 DNA sequence: TGCGCCAGCAGCCCCGGCCTTCCCTCCTACGAGCAGTACTTC.

Many counts were recorded for this clonotype. This chain links TRBV6-2 or TRBV6-3 with TRBJ1-5; 9 bases align to TRBD1. The CDR3 is made up of 13 amino acids. After removal of 10 bases from V and 6 bases from J, the junction contained 7 bases not matched to a gene. Germline V CDR1 and CDR2: MNHEY, SVGEGT. Here the CDR3 DNA reads TGTGCCACCTCCCGGACAGGGGTTCAGCCCCAGCATTTT. It is translated as CATSRTGVQPQHF.

This chain joins TRBV2 and TRBJ1-2; 7 nucleotides align to TRBD1. The CDR3 covers 20 residues. The germline gives CDR1 SNHLY, CDR2 FYNNEI. V gave up 1 base and J gave up 0 bases; unmatched junction bases: 17. The DNA of the CDR3 is TGTGCCAGCAGTGAAGATTGGTCAGGGGGTGAACACTCGACTAACTATGGCTACACCTTC. Amino acid sequence: CASSEDWSGGEHSTNYGYTF.

The chain combines TRBV20-1 with TRBJ1-2, with a possible D match to TRBD1 (6 bases). V dropped 3 bases and J dropped 5 bases, with 19 bases sitting between them. Germline V lookup: CDR1 DFQATT, CDR2 SNEGSKA (reference sequence). This CDR3 spans 15 amino acids. The CDR3 sequence is CSARPTGTPFYGYTF. DNA for the CDR3: TGCAGTGCTAGGCCTACCGGGACACCTTTTTATGGCTACACCTTC.

This clonotype was seen repeatedly, ten times or more. The rearrangement links TRBV7-2 to TRBJ2-5; TRBD2 aligns across 11 bases. The length of the CDR3 is 15 residues. The germline V gene has CDR1 SGHTA and CDR2 FQGNSA. The ends lost 7 bases at V and 3 bases at J; junction bases unmatched: 7. The CDR3 region has the DNA TGTGCCAGCACCTACATGGGACTAGCGGAAGAGACCCAGTACTTC. This codes for CASTYMGLAEETQYF. Filled out from reference TRBV7-2 and TRBJ2-5, the complete variable domain reads GAGVSQSPSNKVTEKGKDVELRCDPISGHTALYWYRQSLGQGLEFLIYFQGNSAPDKSGLPSDRFSAERTGGSVSTLTIQRTQQEDSAVYLCASTYMGLAEETQYFGPGTRLLVL.

V is TRBV6-8 and J is TRBJ2-1, with D perhaps assigned TRBD1 or TRBD2 (5 bases each). The germline V and J ends were trimmed by 8 bases and 5 bases, with 19 bases remaining between them. From germline, CDR1 is MNHGY and CDR2 SAAAGT. This CDR3 is built from 15 residues. CDR3 sequence (DNA): TGTGCCAGCGCGGCCCCGGGGCGCGGGCACAATGAGCAGTTCTTC. It codes for CASAAPGRGHNEQFF.

The rearrangement uses TRBV19 and TRBJ2-7, with D possibly TRBD1 on 6 matching bases. The V gene's germline CDR1 is LNHDA and CDR2 SQIVND (reference sequence). The CDR3 totals 13 residues. Trimming left V 4 bases short and J 4 bases short, with 11 bases between. The CDR3 sequence is CASSNRDIYEQYF. DNA of the CDR3: TGTGCCAGTAGTAACCGGGACATTTACGAGCAGTACTTC.

The table lists this clonotype with a few counts. The rearrangement joins TRBV5-5 to TRBJ1-6, with a possible D match to TRBD1 (6 bases). CDR3 length equals 17 residues. The V and J ends lost 6 bases and 7 bases respectively, with 23 bases between them. Germline CDR1 and CDR2: SGHKS and YYEKEE (reference sequence). The CDR3 DNA is TGTGCCAGCACCGAAATTGGACAGATATCACGGAATTCACCCCTCCACTTT. Amino acids: CASTEIGQISRNSPLHF.

This sequence joins TRBV6-2 or TRBV6-3 and TRBJ2-1; D unclear. V gave up 2 bases and J gave up 4 bases, with 6 bases separating them. The CDR3 consists of 13 residues. From germline, CDR1 is MNHEY and CDR2 SVGEGT. CDR3 bases: TGTGCCAGCAGTTACGACCAGTACAATGAGCAGTTCTTC. Protein sequence: CASSYDQYNEQFF.

This clonotype occurred many times. The CDR3 coding sequence is TGTGCCAGCAGCTTAGGACAGGGGGGTAGCAATCAGCCCCAGCATTTT. Translation: CASSLGQGGSNQPQHF. The gene calls are TRBV7-6 and TRBJ1-5, with 9 positions matching TRBD1. V shed 1 base and J 0 bases; nucleotides not matched to a gene: 1. Germline V CDR1 and CDR2: SGHVS, FNYEAQ. The CDR3 length is 16 residues.

This clonotype was seen repeatedly, ten times or more. This chain uses TRBV11-2 with TRBJ2-5; perhaps TRBD2 as D (5 bases). The CDR3 extends over 15 amino acids. V lost 5 bases and J 2 bases, leaving 15 bases between the germline ends. CDR1 and CDR2 from the germline V gene are SGHAT and FQNNGV. Written as DNA, the CDR3 is TGTGCCAGCAGCAACATCCGCGGGCCACAAGAGACCCAGTACTTC. Residues: CASSNIRGPQETQYF.

This clonotype has a count of ten or more. V gene TRBV5-1 combines with J gene TRBJ2-5; no clear D. Germline loops: CDR1 SGHRS, CDR2 YFSETQ. This CDR3 spans 15 amino acids. Trimming cost V 1 base and J 2 bases, with 12 bases left between them. The chain's CDR3 is CASSLTDRYQETQYF. The CDR3 DNA follows: TGCGCCAGCAGCTTGACGGACCGATATCAAGAGACCCAGTACTTC.

This chain uses TRBV5-1 with TRBJ2-1, with D perhaps matching TRBD2 (7 bases). The CDR3 loop spans 16 amino acids. Looked up from germline, CDR1 is SGHRS and CDR2 is YFSETQ. Trimming stripped 0 bases from V and 4 bases from J, with 14 bases between. The CDR3, as DNA: TGCGCCAGCAGCTTGGATGGCGGGGGCCCTTACAATGAGCAGTTCTTC. Its translation is CASSLDGGGPYNEQFF.

CDR3 residues: CASSSASGGLKNTGELFF. The CDR3, as DNA: TGTGCCAGCAGCTCGGCTAGCGGGGGCCTTAAAAACACCGGGGAGCTGTTTTTT. The chain combines TRBV7-3 with TRBJ2-2; 10 nucleotides align to TRBD2. CDR3 size: 18 residues. V trimming: 4 bases; J trimming: 2 bases; junction bases outside the gene matches: 10. Germline-derived CDR1 and CDR2 are SGHTA and FQGTGA.

This clonotype was found a few times. V and J are TRBV5-1 and TRBJ2-5, with D possibly TRBD1 on 9 matching bases. Germline loops: CDR1 SGHRS, CDR2 YFSETQ. The CDR3 consists of 13 residues. Deletions cut 4 bases from V and 9 bases from J, with 16 bases between. The CDR3 here is CASSPGGTGPQYF. In DNA form, the CDR3 reads TGCGCCAGCAGCCCGGGAGGGACAGGGCCCCAGTACTTC.

This clonotype was recorded a few times. The J gene is TRBJ2-7, the V gene TRBV28, with no clear D. The CDR3 extends over 15 amino acids. V shed 3 bases and J shed 2 bases, with 14 bases lying between them. The germline gives CDR1 MDHEN, CDR2 SYDVKM. In DNA, the CDR3 is TGTGCCAGCAGTTTTTCGTTCAACGCCGCCTACGAGCAGTACTTC. Protein sequence: CASSFSFNAAYEQYF.

CDR3 coding DNA: TGTGCCAGCACCCGCTTTCTAACCCCTACCAACACCGGGGAGCTGTTTTTT. It translates to CASTRFLTPTNTGELFF. The rearrangement links TRBV12-3 or TRBV12-4 to TRBJ2-2; the D is unclear. V lost 7 bases and J 2 bases, leaving 20 bases between the germline ends. This CDR3 spans 17 amino acids.

The genes are TRBV6-6 and TRBJ2-3, with 16 bases that match TRBD2. This CDR3 comprises 21 residues. J gave up 6 bases and V 0 bases, and 15 bases lay outside the gene matches. Germline V CDR1 and CDR2: MNHNY, SVGAGI (reference sequence). The CDR3 region has the DNA TGTGCCAGCAGTTACTCAAGCCTCCCGGGACTAGCGGGGGGGCAGGCGGATACGCAGTATTTT. Its protein is CASSYSSLPGLAGGQADTQYF.

In its sample, this clonotype was seen a few times. The rearrangement links TRBV27 to TRBJ1-2; D gene ambiguous. Germline CDR1 MNHEY, CDR2 SMNVEV (reference sequence). The CDR3 runs to 13 residues. The germline V and J ends were trimmed by 2 bases and 8 bases, with 12 bases remaining between them. For the CDR3, the DNA is TGTGCCAGCAGTTTAACTGTGTCGGGGGGCTACACCTTC. This sequence encodes CASSLTVSGGYTF.

The chain couples TRBV6-2 or TRBV6-3 to TRBJ2-1; D unresolved. CDR1 and CDR2 (germline): MNHEY, SVGEGT. The V end lost 8 bases, the J end lost 7 bases, and 21 bases lay between the germline ends. The CDR3 loop spans 15 amino acids. The CDR3 loop reads CASSARPRTRNEQFF. Written as DNA, the CDR3 is TGTGCCAGCTCAGCTCGGCCCCGGACGCGGAATGAGCAGTTCTTC.

This rearrangement joins TRBV15 to TRBJ2-2; TRBD1 is a possible D gene (6 bases). The CDR3 is made up of 15 amino acids. V dropped 1 base and J dropped 6 bases, with 12 bases sitting between them. Germline V gives CDR1 LNHNV, CDR2 YYDKDF (reference sequence). CDR3 sequence (DNA): TGTGCCACCAGCAGAGCGGCAAAGGGGGCCGGGGAGCTGTTTTTT. Residues: CATSRAAKGAGELFF.

This clonotype was seen at least ten times. V gene TRBV7-4 combines with J gene TRBJ1-4, with a possible D match to TRBD1 (5 bases). The CDR3 extends over 18 amino acids. The V gene's germline CDR1 is SGHVT and CDR2 SQSDAQ. The V end was cut by 2 bases, the J end by 7 bases, with 23 bases between. CDR3 DNA sequence: TGTGCCAGCAGCTTACGGGGCGGTCACAACGGGGGGTCTGAAAAACTGTTTTTT. It translates to CASSLRGGHNGGSEKLFF. Combining the CDR3 with reference TRBV7-4 and TRBJ1-4 gives the whole variable domain GAGVSQSPRYKVAKRGRDVALRCDSISGHVTLYWYRQTLGQGSEVLTYSQSDAQRDKSGRPSGRFSAERPERSVSTLKIQRTEQGDSAVYLCASSLRGGHNGGSEKLFFGSGTQLSVL.

This clonotype has only one observation. The chain joins TRBV4-1 to TRBJ1-6; 7 nucleotides line up with TRBD1. The CDR3 loop spans 15 amino acids. Germline V gene lookup returns CDR1 MGHRA and CDR2 YSYEKL. The junction had 2 bases not matched to a gene; V was cut back by 0 bases and J by 6 bases. The CDR3 nucleotides are TGCGCCAGCAGCCAAGATCCAGGGGGTAATTCACCCCTCCACTTT. Residues: CASSQDPGGNSPLHF.

The chain combines TRBV5-6 with TRBJ1-2, with 9 positions matching TRBD1. J was trimmed by 4 bases and V by 7 bases; bases with no gene match: 8. CDR3 length: 14 residues. CDR1 and CDR2 from the germline V gene are SGHDT and YYEEEE. CDR3 sequence: CASLPQQGAYGYTF. CDR3 coding DNA: TGTGCCAGCTTACCCCAACAGGGGGCCTATGGCTACACCTTC.

This clonotype was seen more than once but under ten times. The chain employs TRBV19 and TRBJ2-2; TRBD1 might be the D (6 bases). CDR3 size: 13 residues. The germline CDR1 and CDR2 sequences are LNHDA and SQIVND (reference sequence). V lost 11 bases and J lost 3, with 13 bases in between. Written as DNA, the CDR3 is TGTGCCCCGGTAGGGACATACACCGGGGAGCTGTTTTTT. Translated: CAPVGTYTGELFF.